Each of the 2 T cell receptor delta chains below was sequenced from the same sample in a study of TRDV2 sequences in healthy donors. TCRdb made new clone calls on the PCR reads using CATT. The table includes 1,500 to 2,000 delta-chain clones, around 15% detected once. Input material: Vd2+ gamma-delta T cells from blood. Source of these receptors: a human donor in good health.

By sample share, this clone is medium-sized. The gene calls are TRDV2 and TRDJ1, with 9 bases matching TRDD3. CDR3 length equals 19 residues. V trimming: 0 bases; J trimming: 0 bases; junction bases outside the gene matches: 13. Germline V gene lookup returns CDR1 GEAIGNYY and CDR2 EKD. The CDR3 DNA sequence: TGTGCCTGTGACACCGTCGTGCGTACTGGGGGACCCAACACCGATAAACTCATCTTT. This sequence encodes CACDTVVRTGGPNTDKLIF.

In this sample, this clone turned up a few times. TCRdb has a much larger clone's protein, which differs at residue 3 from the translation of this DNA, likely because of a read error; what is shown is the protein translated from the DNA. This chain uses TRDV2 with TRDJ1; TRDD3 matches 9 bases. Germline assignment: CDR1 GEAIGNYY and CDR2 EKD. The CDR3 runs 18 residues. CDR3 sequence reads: CARDTLRQTGGPTDKLIF. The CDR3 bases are TGTGCCCGTGACACTCTGCGTCAGACTGGGGGACCCACCGATAAACTCATCTTT.